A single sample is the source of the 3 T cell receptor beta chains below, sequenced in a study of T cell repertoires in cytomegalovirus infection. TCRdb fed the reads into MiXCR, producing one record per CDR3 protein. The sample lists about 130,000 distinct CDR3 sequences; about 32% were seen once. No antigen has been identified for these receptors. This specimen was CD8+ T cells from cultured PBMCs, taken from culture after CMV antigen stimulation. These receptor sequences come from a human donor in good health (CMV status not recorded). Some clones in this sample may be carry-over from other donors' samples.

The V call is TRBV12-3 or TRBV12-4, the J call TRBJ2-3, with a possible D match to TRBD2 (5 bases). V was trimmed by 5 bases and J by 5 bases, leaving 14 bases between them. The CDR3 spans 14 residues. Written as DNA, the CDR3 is TGTGCCAGCAGTCCCGTGGGCGGAGGAGATACGCAGTATTTT. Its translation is CASSPVGGGDTQYF.

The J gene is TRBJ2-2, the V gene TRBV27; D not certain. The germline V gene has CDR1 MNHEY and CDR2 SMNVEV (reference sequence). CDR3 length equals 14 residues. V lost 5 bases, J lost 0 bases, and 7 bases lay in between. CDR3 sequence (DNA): TGTGCCAGCAGTCGACTCACGAACACCGGGGAGCTGTTTTTT. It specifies CASSRLTNTGELFF.

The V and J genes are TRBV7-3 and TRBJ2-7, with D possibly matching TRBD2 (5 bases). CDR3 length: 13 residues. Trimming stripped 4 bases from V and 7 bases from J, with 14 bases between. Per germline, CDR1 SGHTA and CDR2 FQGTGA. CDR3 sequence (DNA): TGTGCCAGCAGCTACTTTGAAGGGAGTGAGCAGTACTTC. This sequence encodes CASSYFEGSEQYF.